Each of the 3 T cell receptor beta chains below was sequenced from the same sample in a study of blood T cell repertoires in COVID-19. Sequencing used immunoSEQ multiplex PCR; TCRdb keeps in-frame clones, though not all of them. The repertoire holds some 120,000 clones, with approximately 88% as singletons. Source material: peripheral blood. These receptors were taken from a woman younger than 45 who had recovered from COVID-19.

This chain connects TRBV7-2 to TRBJ2-1; a possible D gene is TRBD2 (5 bases). The germline V and J ends were trimmed by 1 base and 3 bases, with 13 bases remaining between them. Germline-derived CDR1 and CDR2 are SGHTA and FQGNSA. The CDR3 length is 16 residues. The CDR3 DNA follows: TGTGCCAGCAGCTTAGAGTGGTCTAGCAGCTACAATGAGCAGTTCTTC. It codes for CASSLEWSSSYNEQFF.

This chain connects TRBV5-1 to TRBJ1-4; D gene uncertain. The CDR3 is 12 amino acids. V was trimmed by 8 bases and J by 5 bases, leaving 10 bases between them. The germline V gene encodes CDR1 SGHRS and CDR2 YFSETQ. In DNA, the CDR3 is TGCGCCAGTAAAAACTCAAATGAAAAACTGTTTTTT. As protein: CASKNSNEKLFF.

This clone was picked up one time. The rearrangement joins TRBV9 to TRBJ2-1; 10 bases fit TRBD1. Germline CDR1 SGDLS, CDR2 YYNGEE. The CDR3 consists of 16 residues. Trimming cost V 5 bases and J 2 bases; bases outside gene matches: 7. The CDR3 region is CASRPPGQGTYNEQFF. CDR3 bases: TGTGCCAGCAGGCCGCCGGGACAGGGGACCTACAATGAGCAGTTCTTC.